The table lists the clone carrying this T cell receptor (beta chain) with a few counts. The antigen remains unidentified. TCRdb itself ran the 5' RACE reads through MiXCR, one entry per CDR3 protein. This table has approximately 51,000 distinct CDR3 sequences, 9.3% appearing once. The data are from a study of T-cell memory formation after mild COVID-19. Study information: Largely, TCR clusters stayed within a single donor. Study outcomes and limitations: From day 15 to 85, contracting clones were balanced between CD4 and CD8, whereas later expanders leaned toward CD4+.

Germline-derived CDR1 and CDR2 are KGHDR and SFDVKD. V was pared by 4 bases and J by 1 base, with 13 bases between. This CDR3 is 16 amino acids long. The rearrangement links TRBV24-1 to TRBJ1-3, with D perhaps matching TRBD1 (5 bases). The material sequenced was PBMCs or a T cell subset sorted from them (not recorded which). This TCR came from an adult woman who had mild COVID-19 (a few samples of this study predate the infection). Cell type and time point are not known. CDR3 protein: CATSDSGTVSGNTIYF. The CDR3, as DNA: TGTGCCACCAGTGACTCCGGGACGGTTTCTGGAAACACCATATATTTT.